Presented here are 30 T cell receptor beta chains from one specimen sequenced in a study of shared clonotypes between healthy human individuals. CD8 cells regarded as naive lacked CD45RO, were positively chosen for CCR7, and omitted terminally differentiated effector memory CD45RA+ cells. Sequencing used immunoSEQ multiplex PCR; TCRdb keeps in-frame clones, though not all of them. The sample yields some 2,100,000 clones, about 92% seen once. Sequenced: naive CD8+ T cells from PBMCs. These receptor sequences come from a man aged 18 to 29 in good health. Some clones in this sample may be carry-over from other donors' samples.

The V gene is TRBV9, the J gene TRBJ2-1; D is undetermined. The germline V gene has CDR1 SGDLS and CDR2 YYNGEE. The V end lost 2 bases, the J end lost 5 bases, and 8 bases lay between the germline ends. CDR3 length: 13 amino acids. CDR3 sequence: CASSVLGNNEQFF. CDR3 bases: TGTGCCAGCAGCGTCCTGGGAAACAATGAGCAGTTCTTC. The full variable domain, rest sourced from reference TRBV9 and TRBJ2-1, is DSGVTQTPKHLITATGQRVTLRCSPRSGDLSVYWYQQSLDQGLQFLIQYYNGEERAKGNILERFSAQQFPDLHSELNLSSLELGDSALYFCASSVLGNNEQFFGPGTRLTVL.

The chain's CDR3 is CASRLPGSRGYEQYF. CDR3 DNA sequence: TGTGCCAGCAGACTACCAGGGAGTCGTGGCTACGAGCAGTACTTC. The V and J genes are TRBV2 and TRBJ2-7; D may correspond to TRBD1 or TRBD2 (5 bases each). Germline V gene data show CDR1 as SNHLY and CDR2 as FYNNEI. CDR3 length equals 15 residues. The germline V and J ends were trimmed by 6 bases and 3 bases, with 18 bases remaining between them.

The V gene is TRBV15, the J gene TRBJ2-7, with D possibly called TRBD1 or TRBD2 (5 bases each). There are 15 residues in the CDR3. In germline, CDR1 is LNHNV, CDR2 YYDKDF (reference sequence). Trimming stripped 5 bases from V and 5 bases from J, with 19 bases between. The CDR3 spells CATSRTRDGGHEQYF. The DNA for the CDR3 is TGTGCCACCAGCCGCACCCGGGACGGAGGTCACGAGCAGTACTTC.

CDR3 coding DNA: TGCAGCGTTGTTCGGAGGTTGAGCAATGAGCAGTTCTTC. It yields the protein CSVVRRLSNEQFF. The gene calls are TRBV29-1 and TRBJ2-1; TRBD2 might be the D (5 bases). Germline lookup yields CDR1 SQVTM and CDR2 ANQGSEA. This CDR3 has 13 amino acids. Trimming pared 4 bases from V and 6 bases from J, leaving 13 bases between.

This chain uses TRBV10-3 with TRBJ2-1, with D uncertain. V was pared by 0 bases and J by 6 bases, with 9 bases between. Germline V lookup: CDR1 ENHRY, CDR2 SYGVKD. The CDR3 is made up of 14 amino acids. Here the CDR3 reads CAISESNGVNEQFF. The CDR3 DNA reads TGTGCCATCAGTGAGTCTAATGGCGTCAATGAGCAGTTCTTC.

The chain has TRBV7-6 and TRBJ2-1; no clear D gene. Germline CDR1 and CDR2: SGHVS and FNYEAQ. Trimming stripped 5 bases from V and 5 bases from J, with 16 bases between. CDR3 length: 15 residues. CDR3 protein: CASSLRGTANNEQFF. CDR3 sequence (DNA): TGTGCCAGCAGCCTACGCGGTACAGCAAACAATGAGCAGTTCTTC. Looking up the rest from reference TRBV7-6 and TRBJ2-1 gives the full variable domain: GAGVSQSPRYKVTKRGQDVALRCDPISGHVSLYWYRQALGQGPEFLTYFNYEAQQDKSGLPNDRFSAERPEGSISTLTIQRTEQRDSAMYRCASSLRGTANNEQFFGPGTRLTVL.

The CDR3 region is CATSSRGRGNEAFF. The CDR3 nucleotides read TGTGCCACCAGCTCCCGAGGAAGGGGAAATGAAGCTTTCTTT. The chain employs TRBV15 and TRBJ1-1; tentatively, D is TRBD1 (5 bases). There are 14 residues in the CDR3. In germline, CDR1 is LNHNV, CDR2 YYDKDF (reference sequence). Trimming pared 5 bases from V and 7 bases from J, leaving 17 bases between.

The sample holds one count of this clone. The chain uses TRBV27 and TRBJ2-2; D gene unclear. There are 14 residues in the CDR3. The germline gives CDR1 MNHEY, CDR2 SMNVEV (reference sequence). The germline V and J ends were trimmed by 3 bases and 7 bases, with 12 bases remaining between them. CDR3: CASSFVGAIGELFF. The CDR3, as DNA: TGTGCCAGCAGTTTCGTGGGCGCGATCGGGGAGCTGTTTTTT.

The J gene is TRBJ2-7, the V gene TRBV27; D is unclear. V lost 0 bases to trimming and J lost 4 bases, with 7 bases between them. The CDR3 has 13 amino acids. Germline assignment: CDR1 MNHEY and CDR2 SMNVEV (reference sequence). The CDR3 region is CASSLSWPYEQYF. The CDR3, as DNA: TGTGCCAGCAGTTTATCGTGGCCATACGAGCAGTACTTC.

This clone was recorded only once. The chain recombines TRBV21-1 with TRBJ2-7. TRBV21-1 is an annotated pseudogene. CDR3 length: 14 residues. CDR3 coding DNA: TGTGCCAGCAGCCGATCGGGGGCCTCCTACGAGCAGTACTTC. Translation: CASSRSGASYEQYF.

CDR3 nucleotide sequence: TGTGCCAGCAGTTTTCGGGACAACTCCTACGAGCAGTACTTC. It yields the protein CASSFRDNSYEQYF. J is TRBJ2-7 and V is TRBV7-8, with a tentative D call TRBD1 (6 bases). Germline loops: CDR1 SGHVS, CDR2 FQNEAQ. V lost 6 bases, J lost 0 bases, and 12 bases lay in between. CDR3 size: 14 residues.

V and J are TRBV5-6 and TRBJ1-4, with D perhaps matching TRBD1 (6 bases). The CDR3 extends over 15 amino acids. V dropped 3 bases and J dropped 4 bases, with 13 bases sitting between them. CDR1 SGHDT and CDR2 YYEEEE come from the germline V gene. CDR3 sequence (DNA): TGTGCCAGCAGCTGGGGGACAATCGATAATGAAAAACTGTTTTTT. Protein sequence: CASSWGTIDNEKLFF.

The rearrangement links TRBV27 to TRBJ2-3; D is unresolved. Germline CDR1 reads MNHEY; CDR2 reads SMNVEV (reference sequence). Trimming cost V 4 bases and J 3 bases, with 11 bases left between them. This CDR3 is built from 14 residues. CDR3 sequence reads: CASSSNTLTDTQYF. The CDR3 DNA reads as TGTGCCAGCAGTTCCAACACGCTTACAGATACGCAGTATTTT.

This clone was counted a single time. CDR3 in amino acids: CASSFVSGRYEQYF. CDR3 bases: TGTGCCAGCAGTTTCGTTTCAGGGCGTTACGAGCAGTACTTC. The V gene is TRBV28, the J gene TRBJ2-7, with a possible D match to TRBD1 (5 bases). Germline V gene sequence: CDR1 MDHEN, CDR2 SYDVKM. V dropped 3 bases and J dropped 4 bases, with 13 bases sitting between them. CDR3 length: 14 amino acids.

The chain couples TRBV19 to TRBJ2-2; D unclear. Germline CDR1 reads LNHDA; CDR2 reads SQIVND (reference sequence). There are 16 residues in the CDR3. Trimming left V 7 bases short and J 4 bases short, with 19 bases between. The DNA for the CDR3 is TGTGCCAGTAATGTTTTCTTGAGAGGAAGCACCGGGGAGCTGTTTTTT. It yields the protein CASNVFLRGSTGELFF.

The chain couples TRBV6-1 to TRBJ2-2, with 8 nucleotides matching TRBD1. The length of the CDR3 is 14 residues. The trim removed 3 bases at V and 8 bases at J, leaving 5 bases unmatched. Germline V gene data show CDR1 as MNHNS and CDR2 as SASEGT. The CDR3 spells CASSDPGQGGELFF. DNA of the CDR3: TGTGCCAGCAGTGACCCCGGACAGGGAGGGGAGCTGTTTTTT.

The genes are TRBV7-2 and TRBJ2-5; D unclear. CDR3 length: 14 residues. Germline V CDR1 and CDR2: SGHTA, FQGNSA. Trimming left V 3 bases short and J 4 bases short, with 12 bases between. The CDR3 here is CASSFSGLGETQYF. The CDR3, as DNA: TGTGCCAGCAGCTTTTCTGGCCTAGGAGAGACCCAGTACTTC.

This chain joins TRBV27 and TRBJ2-6; maybe TRBD2 (5 bases). Per germline, CDR1 MNHEY and CDR2 SMNVEV (reference sequence). CDR3 size: 16 residues. Between the trimmed V and J ends, which lost 7 bases and 4 bases, there was a span of 17 bases. CDR3 sequence (DNA): TGTGCCAGCACCTCCCCTCGGGATGGCGGGGCCAACGTCCTGACTTTC. Translating it yields CASTSPRDGGANVLTF.

The V call is TRBV9, the J call TRBJ2-7; TRBD2 matches 9 bases. Germline V gene data show CDR1 as SGDLS and CDR2 as YYNGEE. Trimming cost V 4 bases and J 2 bases; bases outside gene matches: 13. The CDR3 runs to 17 residues. CDR3 in DNA: TGTGCCAGCAGCTCGCGACGGACTAGCGAGCGACCCTACGAGCAGTACTTC. Translating it yields CASSSRRTSERPYEQYF.

This clone appeared a single time. The chain joins TRBV7-9 to TRBJ2-5; D gene uncertain. Trimming left V 3 bases short and J 4 bases short, with 9 bases between. The CDR3 is made up of 13 amino acids. Germline V gene lookup returns CDR1 SEHNR and CDR2 FQNEAQ (reference sequence). The CDR3 DNA is TGTGCCAGCAGCTTGGCAGCCCCAGAGACCCAGTACTTC. This codes for CASSLAAPETQYF.

V gene TRBV19 combines with J gene TRBJ1-1; D is perhaps TRBD1 (5 bases). Trimming left V 1 base short and J 0 bases short, with 12 bases between. The germline CDR1 and CDR2 sequences are LNHDA and SQIVND (reference sequence). The CDR3 covers 16 residues. Here the CDR3 DNA reads TGTGCCAGTAGTATAGTACCGGGACCGCTGAACACTGAAGCTTTCTTT. Residues: CASSIVPGPLNTEAFF.

This chain uses TRBV4-1 with TRBJ1-4, with 9 bases lining up with TRBD1. V lost 0 bases and J lost 3; bases outside the gene matches: 5. Germline V gene data show CDR1 as MGHRA and CDR2 as YSYEKL. This CDR3 has 17 amino acids. The CDR3: CASSQERDRVANEKLFF. CDR3 bases: TGCGCCAGCAGCCAAGAAAGGGACAGGGTCGCTAATGAAAAACTGTTTTTT.

The chain is built from TRBV28 and TRBJ1-1; the match to TRBD1 covers 8 bases. J lost 4 bases, V lost 3 bases, and 7 bases had no gene match. There are 15 residues in the CDR3. Germline V gene lookup returns CDR1 MDHEN and CDR2 SYDVKM. The CDR3 region has the DNA TGTGCCAGCAGTTTTATGACAGGGGTGTTCACTGAAGCTTTCTTT. It specifies CASSFMTGVFTEAFF.

The chain is built from TRBV28 and TRBJ2-7, with 7 bases fitting TRBD1. The V and J ends lost 6 bases and 3 bases, in that order; junction bases with no gene match: 17. The length of the CDR3 is 17 residues. Germline loops: CDR1 MDHEN, CDR2 SYDVKM. The CDR3 bases are TGTGCCAGCAGCCCGCAGGGGGAGCGATTACCGAGCTACGAGCAGTACTTC. It specifies CASSPQGERLPSYEQYF. The full variable domain, with the rest looked up from reference TRBV28 and TRBJ2-7, is DVKVTQSSRYLVKRTGEKVFLECVQDMDHENMFWYRQDPGLGLRLIYFSYDVKMKEKGDIPEGYSVSREKKERFSLILESASTNQTSMYLCASSPQGERLPSYEQYFGPGTRLTVT.

This clone turned up a few times. The chain links TRBV28 to TRBJ2-7; 7 bases are a match to TRBD1. The CDR3 totals 15 residues. V shed 1 base, J shed 2 bases, and the junction held 5 bases outside the gene matches. Per the germline V gene, CDR1 is MDHEN and CDR2 is SYDVKM. CDR3 sequence reads: CASSLYPGTAYEQYF. CDR3 nucleotides: TGTGCCAGCAGTTTATACCCAGGGACAGCCTACGAGCAGTACTTC. The full variable domain, rest sourced from reference TRBV28 and TRBJ2-7, is DVKVTQSSRYLVKRTGEKVFLECVQDMDHENMFWYRQDPGLGLRLIYFSYDVKMKEKGDIPEGYSVSREKKERFSLILESASTNQTSMYLCASSLYPGTAYEQYFGPGTRLTVT.

The CDR3 DNA is TGTGCCAGCAGTCCCGTAGGACAGGGGAATCAGCCCCAGCATTTT. This gives the protein CASSPVGQGNQPQHF. V usage is TRBV6-5 and J usage is TRBJ1-5, with 9 bases aligning to TRBD1. This CDR3 has 15 amino acids. The germline CDR1 and CDR2 sequences are MNHEY and SVGAGI. J was trimmed by 4 bases and V by 5 bases; bases with no gene match: 6.

CDR3 sequence reads: CASLNGRGADTQYF. CDR3 in DNA: TGTGCCAGCCTTAACGGAAGGGGGGCAGATACGCAGTATTTT. The V call is TRBV6-5, the J call TRBJ2-3; TRBD1 or TRBD2 may be the D gene (6 bases each). CDR3 length: 14 residues. Germline CDR1 is MNHEY and CDR2 is SVGAGI. V lost 8 bases and J lost 4, with 16 bases in between.

The chain carries TRBV7-9 and TRBJ2-3, with 7 positions matching TRBD2. CDR1 is SEHNR and CDR2 is FQNEAQ in the germline V gene (reference sequence). This CDR3 spans 17 amino acids. J was trimmed by 2 bases and V by 2 bases; bases with no gene match: 10. The CDR3 DNA reads as TGTGCCAGCAGCTTAAACAGATCCCTAGCGGACACAGATACGCAGTATTTT. This sequence encodes CASSLNRSLADTDTQYF.

On this clone itself: This CDR3 is also generated by other DNA sequences in the sample. V is TRBV5-6 and J is TRBJ2-7; D unclear. This CDR3 contains 11 residues. Trimming removed 4 bases at V and 0 bases at J, with 2 bases between. Germline loops: CDR1 SGHDT, CDR2 YYEEEE. The CDR3 nucleotides read TGTGCCAGCAGCAGCTCCTACGAGCAGTACTTC. It yields the protein CASSSSYEQYF.

The rearrangement links TRBV27 to TRBJ2-7; 8 nucleotides align to TRBD1. Trimming removed 4 bases from V and 5 bases from J; junction bases left unmatched: 4. Germline V gene sequence: CDR1 MNHEY, CDR2 SMNVEV (reference sequence). The CDR3 spans 13 residues. The CDR3 region is CASSSQGGHEQYF. The CDR3 DNA is TGTGCCAGCAGTTCACAGGGGGGTCACGAGCAGTACTTC.